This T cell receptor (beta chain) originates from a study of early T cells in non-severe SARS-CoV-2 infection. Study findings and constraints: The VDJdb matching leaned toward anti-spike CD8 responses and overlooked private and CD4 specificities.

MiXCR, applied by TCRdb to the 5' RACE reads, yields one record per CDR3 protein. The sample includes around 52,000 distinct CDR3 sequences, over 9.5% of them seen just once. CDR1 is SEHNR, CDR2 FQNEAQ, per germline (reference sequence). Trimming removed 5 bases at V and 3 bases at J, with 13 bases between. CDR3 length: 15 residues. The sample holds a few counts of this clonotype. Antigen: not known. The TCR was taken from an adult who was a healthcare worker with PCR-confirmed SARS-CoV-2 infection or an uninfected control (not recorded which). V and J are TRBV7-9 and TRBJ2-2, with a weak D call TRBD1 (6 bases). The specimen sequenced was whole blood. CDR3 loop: CASSTGTLHTGELFF. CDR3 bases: TGTGCCAGCAGCACCGGGACACTTCACACCGGGGAGCTGTTTTTT.